A single T cell receptor beta chain is shown here with its context. Its antigen is undetermined. This record comes from a study of siplizumab effects on memory and regulatory T cells. TCRdb's table, derived via immunoSEQ multiplex PCR, lists solely in-frame clones and lacks some. The sample includes about 40,000 clones, roughly 90% seen only once; the top ten take roughly 0.25%. Whole-study results and caveats: Significant reduction of alloreactive sequences traceable to unstimulated CD4+ memory cells was observed with siplizumab. Naive T cells were seemingly more diverse than memory cells, and major contributions to the alloresponse seemed to be made by them. Researchers could not give a naive or memory phenotype to roughly 75-95% of proliferating CD4+ or CD8+ clones.

Material for sequencing was naive CD4+ T cells sorted from blood. This TCR came from a human donor in good health.

As DNA, the CDR3 is TGTGCCAGCAGCGTAGGACTAGGAGTTGACGAGCAGTACTTC. Translating it yields CASSVGLGVDEQYF. This chain connects TRBV9 to TRBJ2-7; weak D call: TRBD2 (6 bases). This CDR3 region has 14 residues. V was cut by 0 bases and J by 5 bases, with 12 bases left in between. Per germline, CDR1 SGDLS and CDR2 YYNGEE.